The present T cell receptor beta chain was sequenced within a study of PD-1 blockade in classical Hodgkin lymphoma. Profiled with immunoSEQ multiplex PCR; TCRdb holds only in-frame clones, not every one. The table has some 70,000 clones, 85% to 95% seen once. Stated time point: newly diagnosed, previously untreated cHL patient sample. Germline loops: CDR1 MNHEY, CDR2 SVGAGI. The CDR3 is 15 amino acids. The V end was cut by 5 bases, the J end by 3 bases, with 13 bases between. The sequence came from a human donor with classical Hodgkin lymphoma. Sequenced input: peripheral blood mononuclear cells (PBMCs). The rearrangement links TRBV6-5 to TRBJ1-4; possible D gene TRBD1, 6 bases. The CDR3 DNA follows: TGTGCCAGCAGTCCGGGGGCCGTATCTAATGAAAAACTGTTTTTT. The encoded protein is CASSPGAVSNEKLFF.